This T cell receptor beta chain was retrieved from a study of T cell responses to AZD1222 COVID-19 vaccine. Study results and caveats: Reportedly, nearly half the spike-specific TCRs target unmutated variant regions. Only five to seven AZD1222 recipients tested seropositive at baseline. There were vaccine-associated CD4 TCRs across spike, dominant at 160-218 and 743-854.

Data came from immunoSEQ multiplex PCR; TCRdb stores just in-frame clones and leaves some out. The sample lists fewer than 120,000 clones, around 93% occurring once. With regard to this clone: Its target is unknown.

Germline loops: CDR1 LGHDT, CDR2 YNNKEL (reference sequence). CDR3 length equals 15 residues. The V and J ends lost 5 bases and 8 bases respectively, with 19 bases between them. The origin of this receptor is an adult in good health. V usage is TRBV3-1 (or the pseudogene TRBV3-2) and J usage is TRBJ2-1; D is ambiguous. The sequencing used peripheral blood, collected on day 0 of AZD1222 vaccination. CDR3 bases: TGTGCCAGCAGCTTACAGAGAAAAGGGCTCGATGAGCAGTTCTTC. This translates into CASSLQRKGLDEQFF.